Below are 8 T cell receptor beta chains sequenced from a single sample in a study of OX40 agonist ivuxolimab in advanced cancers. Some clones are missing from TCRdb's copy, which holds only in-frame ones; the method was immunoSEQ multiplex PCR. The sample consists of about 48,000 clones, over 85% of them appearing once. Sequenced here: CD4+ or CD8+ T cells sorted from blood, sampled in a trial of the OX40 agonist ivuxolimab. These receptors were collected from an adult with an advanced solid tumor such as melanoma, head and neck, liver or kidney cancer.

This clone appeared a single time. The gene calls are TRBV5-4 and TRBJ1-3, with TRBD1 as a possible D gene (6 bases). The germline gives CDR1 SGHNT, CDR2 YYREEE (reference sequence). V was trimmed by 0 bases and J by 0 bases, leaving 10 bases between them. The CDR3 spans 16 residues. CDR3 DNA: TGTGCCAGCAGCTTGGAAGGGGGGGTCTCTGGAAACACCATATATTTT. Its translation: CASSLEGGVSGNTIYF.

The chain has TRBV4-1 and TRBJ2-7; 10 bases align to TRBD1. V lost 4 bases and J lost 3; bases outside the gene matches: 6. The germline CDR1 and CDR2 sequences are MGHRA and YSYEKL. The CDR3 sequence is 15 residues long. As DNA, the CDR3 is TGCGCCAGCAGCCCCACCGGGACAGGGGTCTACGAGCAGTACTTC. Amino acids: CASSPTGTGVYEQYF.

CDR3: CASSSPDRGINTEAFF. CDR3 coding DNA: TGTGCCAGCAGTTCCCCGGACAGGGGAATAAACACTGAAGCTTTCTTT. This chain uses TRBV27 with TRBJ1-1, with 9 bases that match TRBD1. Germline CDR1 MNHEY, CDR2 SMNVEV (reference sequence). With V trimmed by 4 bases and J by 2 bases, 8 bases remained unmatched. The CDR3 extends over 16 amino acids.

The chain joins TRBV9 to TRBJ2-7; D is perhaps TRBD1 (6 bases). The CDR3 totals 13 residues. V lost 0 bases, J lost 5 bases, and 9 bases lay in between. CDR1 and CDR2 from the germline V gene are SGDLS and YYNGEE. DNA for the CDR3: TGTGCCAGCAGCGTAGCAGGGGTGCACGAGCAGTACTTC. Amino acids: CASSVAGVHEQYF.

The gene calls are TRBV7-9 and TRBJ2-7, with D possibly TRBD1 on 7 matching bases. Trimming left V 5 bases short and J 2 bases short, with 19 bases between. Germline CDR1 reads SEHNR; CDR2 reads FQNEAQ (reference sequence). The CDR3 extends over 16 amino acids. The CDR3 protein is CASSPQGGWGTYEQYF. CDR3 nucleotides: TGTGCCAGCAGCCCCCAGGGGGGCTGGGGGACCTACGAGCAGTACTTC.

J is TRBJ2-5 and V is TRBV6-1; unclear D gene. V lost 4 bases, J lost 7 bases, and 1 base lay in between. The CDR3 totals 9 residues. Germline loops: CDR1 MNHNS, CDR2 SASEGT. The CDR3 nucleotides read TGTGCCAGCAGTGGGACCCAGTACTTC. As protein: CASSGTQYF.

This chain joins TRBV19 and TRBJ2-7; the D is unclear. Trimming took 0 bases from V and 1 from J, leaving 7 bases between them. Germline V gene data show CDR1 as LNHDA and CDR2 as SQIVND (reference sequence). The CDR3 runs to 14 residues. CDR3 DNA sequence: TGTGCCAGTAGTATAGACCGAGCGTCCTACGAGCAGTACTTC. It translates to CASSIDRASYEQYF.

The V call is TRBV6-1, the J call TRBJ1-3; weak D call: TRBD1 (5 bases). The CDR3 is 14 amino acids. The germline V gene encodes CDR1 MNHNS and CDR2 SASEGT. Trimming left V 7 bases short and J 3 bases short, with 13 bases between. The CDR3 spells CASNGGMYGNTIYF. The CDR3 region has the DNA TGTGCCAGCAATGGGGGAATGTATGGAAACACCATATATTTT.